The clone carrying this TCR beta chain appeared a few times. Its antigen is not identified. The data derive from a study of beta chain features in type 1 diabetes. The entirety of the isolated RNA underwent reverse transcription, so expressed TCRB transcripts were sequenced. The method was immunoSEQ multiplex PCR; TCRdb's version includes in-frame clones alone and lacks a portion of them. The repertoire holds around 150,000 clones, with roughly 7.2% as singletons. Germline loops: CDR1 SGHRS, CDR2 YFSETQ. The CDR3 is made up of 15 amino acids. V shed 2 bases and J 2 bases; nucleotides not matched to a gene: 4. Whole-study results and caveats: Among patients, naive, central memory and Treg TCRB repertoires appeared more similar than among healthy donors.

The sequence was obtained from a woman in her twenties or thirties in good health. The sample taken for sequencing was central memory CD4+ T cells from blood. The chain has TRBV5-1 and TRBJ2-7, with 10 bases identical to TRBD2. DNA for the CDR3: TGCGCCAGCAGCTTTGTAGCGGGAGGTGCCTACGAGCAGTACTTC. Amino acid sequence: CASSFVAGGAYEQYF. Filled out from reference TRBV5-1 and TRBJ2-7, the complete variable domain reads KAGVTQTPRYLIKTRGQQVTLSCSPISGHRSVSWYQQTPGQGLQFLFEYFSETQRNKGNFPGRFSGRQFSNSRSEMNVSTLELGDSALYLCASSFVAGGAYEQYFGPGTRLTVT.